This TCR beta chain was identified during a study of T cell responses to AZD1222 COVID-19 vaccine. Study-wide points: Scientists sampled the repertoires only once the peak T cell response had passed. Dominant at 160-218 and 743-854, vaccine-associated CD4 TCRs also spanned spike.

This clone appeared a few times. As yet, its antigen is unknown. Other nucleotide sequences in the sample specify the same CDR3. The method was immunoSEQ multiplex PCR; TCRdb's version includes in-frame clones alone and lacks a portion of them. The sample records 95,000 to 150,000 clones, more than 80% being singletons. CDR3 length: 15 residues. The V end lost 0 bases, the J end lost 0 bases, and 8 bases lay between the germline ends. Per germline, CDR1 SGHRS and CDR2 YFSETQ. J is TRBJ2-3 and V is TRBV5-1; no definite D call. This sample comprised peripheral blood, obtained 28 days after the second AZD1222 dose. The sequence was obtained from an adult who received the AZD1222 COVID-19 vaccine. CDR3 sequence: CASSLGGTSTDTQYF. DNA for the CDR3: TGCGCCAGCAGCTTGGGGGGAACGAGCACAGATACGCAGTATTTT.